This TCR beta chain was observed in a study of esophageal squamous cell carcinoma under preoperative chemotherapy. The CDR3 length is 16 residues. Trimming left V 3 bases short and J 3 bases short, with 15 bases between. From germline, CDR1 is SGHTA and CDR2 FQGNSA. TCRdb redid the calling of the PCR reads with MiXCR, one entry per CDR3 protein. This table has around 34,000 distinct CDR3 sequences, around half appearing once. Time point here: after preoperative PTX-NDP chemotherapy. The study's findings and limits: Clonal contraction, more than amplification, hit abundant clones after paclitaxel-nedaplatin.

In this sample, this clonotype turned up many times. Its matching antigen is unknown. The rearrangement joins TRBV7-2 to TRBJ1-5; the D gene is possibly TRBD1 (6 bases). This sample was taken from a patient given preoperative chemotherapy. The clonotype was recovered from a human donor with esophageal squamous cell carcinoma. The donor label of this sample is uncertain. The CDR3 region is CASSLGTGSYNQPQHF. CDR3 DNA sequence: TGTGCCAGCAGCTTGGGTACAGGGTCCTACAATCAGCCCCAGCATTTT.